Listed below are T cell receptor beta chains from one sample, sequenced in a study of PD-L1 blockade in urothelial cancer. TCRdb's copy holds only in-frame clones and misses some; the assay was immunoSEQ multiplex PCR. The table includes roughly 51,000 clones, under 85% detected once. Sequenced material: PBMCs, taken around atezolizumab (anti-PD-L1) treatment. Receptors were obtained from a man over 45 with urothelial cancer. The CDR3 runs from the conserved cysteine through the conserved F or W. A D gene is named only where the DNA matches it firmly. Rows may omit the clone size; those that give it use once, few, many or a size class.

J gene: TRBJ2-7; V gene: TRBV27; D gene: TRBD1; clone size: NA; CDR3 DNA: TGTGCCAGCAGTTTAGGAACAGGGGTCGGGGAGCAGTACTTC; CDR3 protein: CASSLGTGVGEQYF
J gene: TRBJ1-1; V gene: TRBV19; D gene: TRBD1; clone size: NA; CDR3 DNA: TGTGCCAGTAGTACACGGGACAGGGGATTCCCGAACACTGAAGCTTTCTTT; CDR3 protein: CASSTRDRGFPNTEAFF
J gene: TRBJ2-3; V gene: TRBV5-4; D gene: NA; clone size: NA; CDR3 DNA: TGTGCCAGCACCCTTACCGGCGGAGATACGCAGTATTTT; CDR3 protein: CASTLTGGDTQYF
J gene: TRBJ2-7; V gene: TRBV2; D gene: NA; clone size: NA; CDR3 DNA: TGTGCCAGCAGTCCCGGGTCGCCCTACGAGCAGTACTTC; CDR3 protein: CASSPGSPYEQYF
J gene: TRBJ2-1; V gene: TRBV5-1; D gene: TRBD2; clone size: once; CDR3 DNA: TGCGCCAGCAGCAATGGACTAGCGTCCTACAATGAGCAGTTCTTC; CDR3 protein: CASSNGLASYNEQFF
J gene: TRBJ2-3; V gene: TRBV7-6; D gene: NA; clone size: NA; CDR3 DNA: TGTGCCAGCGCCGACTTTGGGGCGGTCACAGATACGCAGTATTTT; CDR3 protein: CASADFGAVTDTQYF
J gene: TRBJ2-2; V gene: TRBV29-1; D gene: NA; clone size: NA; CDR3 DNA: TGCAGCGTTGAAGACGGGGAGGAGAGCGTTAACACCGGGGAGCTGTTTTTT; CDR3 protein: CSVEDGEESVNTGELFF
J gene: TRBJ1-6; V gene: TRBV9; D gene: TRBD1; clone size: NA; CDR3 DNA: TGTGCCAGCAGCGCCCGGGGACAGGGGATACTACATTCACCCCTCCACTTT; CDR3 protein: CASSARGQGILHSPLHF
J gene: TRBJ2-7; V gene: TRBV27; D gene: NA; clone size: once; CDR3 DNA: TGTGCCAGCAGCAGGGGCTACGAGCAGTACTTC; CDR3 protein: CASSRGYEQYF
J gene: TRBJ1-5; V gene: TRBV7-2; D gene: TRBD1; clone size: NA; CDR3 DNA: TGTGCCAGCAGCATCAGGGGGGAGCAGCCCCAGCATTTT; CDR3 protein: CASSIRGEQPQHF
J gene: TRBJ1-2; V gene: TRBV29-1; D gene: TRBD1; clone size: NA; CDR3 DNA: TGCAGCGCAGAAGAGAGGACAGGGGACTATGGCTACACCTTC; CDR3 protein: CSAEERTGDYGYTF
J gene: TRBJ1-5; V gene: TRBV30; D gene: NA; clone size: few; CDR3 DNA: TGTGCCTGGACCAGGGACACTAATCAGCCCCAGCATTTT; CDR3 protein: CAWTRDTNQPQHF
J gene: TRBJ2-1; V gene: TRBV6-5; D gene: NA; clone size: NA; CDR3 DNA: TGTGCCAGCACCCCAGGGCTGCCAAATGAGCAGTTCTTC; CDR3 protein: CASTPGLPNEQFF
J gene: TRBJ2-5; V gene: TRBV10-3; D gene: NA; clone size: NA; CDR3 DNA: TGTGCCATCAGTGAGAGGACAGCTTCTGGGCGAGAGACCCAGTACTTC; CDR3 protein: CAISERTASGRETQYF
J gene: TRBJ2-7; V gene: TRBV12-5; D gene: TRBD1; clone size: once; CDR3 DNA: TGTGCTAGTGGTTTTTTCCGGGACAGGGGGCTTTACGAGCAGTACTTC; CDR3 protein: CASGFFRDRGLYEQYF
J gene: TRBJ2-5; V gene: TRBV6-4; D gene: TRBD2; clone size: NA; CDR3 DNA: TGTGCCAGTGAGGGAGGGAGTAAAGAGACCCAGTACTTC; CDR3 protein: CASEGGSKETQYF
J gene: TRBJ2-2; V gene: TRBV10-2; D gene: NA; clone size: once; CDR3 DNA: TGCGCCAGCAGTGATCCACAGGGAGTATACACCGGGGAGCTGTTTTTT; CDR3 protein: CASSDPQGVYTGELFF
J gene: TRBJ1-4; V gene: TRBV7-2; D gene: TRBD1; clone size: NA; CDR3 DNA: TGTGCCAGCAGCCCGGGCGGAGGGGGCGATGAAAAACTGTTTTTT; CDR3 protein: CASSPGGGGDEKLFF
J gene: TRBJ2-5; V gene: TRBV7-9; D gene: TRBD1; clone size: NA; CDR3 DNA: TGTGCCAGCAGCATGACAGGGGTGGAGACCCAGTACTTC; CDR3 protein: CASSMTGVETQYF
J gene: TRBJ1-3; V gene: TRBV6-5; D gene: NA; clone size: few; CDR3 DNA: TGTGCCAGCACAGGAGGCTCTGGAAACACCATATATTTT; CDR3 protein: CASTGGSGNTIYF
J gene: TRBJ2-3; V gene: TRBV7-8; D gene: NA; clone size: NA; CDR3 DNA: TGTGCCAGCAGCCAGGGACTTAACACAGATACGCAGTATTTT; CDR3 protein: CASSQGLNTDTQYF